The sequence of this T cell receptor beta chain was determined in a study of patients and donors after allogeneic stem cell transplantation. TCRdb re-called the RT-PCR reads through MiXCR, storing one row per CDR3 protein. Of more than 150,000 distinct CDR3 sequences listed, 24% are singletons. In its sample, this clonotype was seen many times. At one boundary the junction diverges from the germline segment, which might be a read error. Germline lookup yields CDR1 SGHRS and CDR2 YFSETQ. The CDR3 has 12 residues. The chain joins TRBV5-1 to TRBJ2-7; D ambiguous. This TCR was recovered from a human donor who was either an allogeneic HSCT recipient or a stem cell or donor lymphocyte infusion donor (not recorded which). It is not recorded whose cells these are; they may come from a transplant donor. The source material was blood, either unsorted or a sorted T cell fraction (not recorded which). The CDR3, as DNA: TGTGCCAGCAGTTTAGTGGGTTACGAGCAGTACTTC. It yields the protein CASSLVGYEQYF.